Shown below are 24 T cell receptor beta chains from a single sample sequenced in a study of blood T cell repertoires in COVID-19. Generated by immunoSEQ multiplex PCR, the TCRdb table keeps only in-frame clones and is missing some. This sample has approximately 100,000 clones, with 80% to 85% found just once. Sequenced material: peripheral blood. The receptor source for this set is a woman older than 75 with active or convalescent COVID-19.

In this sample, this clone turned up many times. The chain combines TRBV7-9 with TRBJ1-2; possibly TRBD1 for D (6 bases). Deletions cut 5 bases from V and 3 bases from J, with 10 bases between. This CDR3 is 13 amino acids long. Per germline, CDR1 SEHNR and CDR2 FQNEAQ (reference sequence). The CDR3 DNA reads as TGTGCCAGCAGCCCCCGACAGGACTATGGCTACACCTTC. Protein product: CASSPRQDYGYTF.

This clone was observed a single time. J is TRBJ1-5 and V is TRBV7-2, with a possible D match to TRBD1 (5 bases). The CDR3 is 15 amino acids. The V gene lost 5 bases and the J gene lost 4 bases, with 15 bases spanning the gap. The germline V gene encodes CDR1 SGHTA and CDR2 FQGNSA. The CDR3 protein is CASSETGLTNQPQHF. In nucleotides, the CDR3 is TGTGCCAGCAGCGAAACGGGACTGACTAATCAGCCCCAGCATTTT.

The chain recombines TRBV30 with TRBJ2-5, with 9 positions matching TRBD1. The J segment lost 5 bases and the V segment lost 2 bases, leaving 9 bases of the junction unmatched. CDR1 and CDR2 (germline): GTSNPN, SVGIG (reference sequence). The CDR3 runs to 15 residues. CDR3 nucleotide sequence: TGTGCCTGGAGTCCGGGACAGGGAATCGTGGAGACCCAGTACTTC. Amino acids: CAWSPGQGIVETQYF.

The chain has TRBV11-2 and TRBJ2-3; weak D call: TRBD2 (6 bases). The germline V and J ends were trimmed by 9 bases and 3 bases, with 13 bases remaining between them. The CDR3 loop spans 13 amino acids. The germline V gene encodes CDR1 SGHAT and CDR2 FQNNGV. The CDR3, as DNA: TGTGCCAGTAACCCCGGGACTACAGATACGCAGTATTTT. Residues: CASNPGTTDTQYF.

V gene TRBV6-1 combines with J gene TRBJ1-6; no clear D. Germline CDR1 is MNHNS and CDR2 is SASEGT. V lost 2 bases and J lost 0, with 11 bases in between. The CDR3 consists of 17 residues. For the CDR3, the DNA is TGTGCCAGCAGTGAACGGATAGGGAGCTCCTATAATTCACCCCTCCACTTT. Its translation: CASSERIGSSYNSPLHF.

V and J are TRBV6-6 and TRBJ2-7, with D possibly matching TRBD1 (6 bases). There are 13 residues in the CDR3. With 9 bases removed from V and 6 bases from J, the gap between germline ends came to 18 bases. Germline V gene data show CDR1 as MNHNY and CDR2 as SVGAGI (reference sequence). CDR3 amino acids: CASEQGLTREQYF. CDR3 coding DNA: TGTGCCAGTGAACAGGGTTTAACGCGCGAGCAGTACTTC.

The V call is TRBV4-1, the J call TRBJ1-1; D perhaps matches TRBD1 (5 bases). The germline V gene encodes CDR1 MGHRA and CDR2 YSYEKL. V lost 4 bases and J 1 base, leaving 16 bases between the germline ends. The CDR3 spans 16 residues. CDR3 loop: CASSLDGGVGNTEAFF. The CDR3 coding sequence is TGCGCCAGCAGCCTCGATGGGGGGGTAGGGAACACTGAAGCTTTCTTT.

The chain is built from TRBV7-9 and TRBJ2-7; TRBD1 agrees at 9 bases. J gave up 5 bases and V 5 bases, and 4 bases lay outside the gene matches. CDR1 is SEHNR and CDR2 is FQNEAQ in the germline V gene (reference sequence). The CDR3 loop spans 13 amino acids. CDR3: CASSRGQGNEQYF. For the CDR3, the DNA is TGTGCCAGCAGCCGGGGACAGGGAAACGAGCAGTACTTC.

The V and J genes are TRBV7-6 and TRBJ1-4, with D hard to call. Deletions cut 2 bases from V and 0 bases from J, with 7 bases between. Germline-derived CDR1 and CDR2 are SGHVS and FNYEAQ. The CDR3 is 15 amino acids. The CDR3 nucleotides read TGTGCCAGCAGCTTACGAGCGTCAACTAATGAAAAACTGTTTTTT. Translated, it gives CASSLRASTNEKLFF. The complete variable domain, with remaining parts taken from reference TRBV7-6 and TRBJ1-4, reads GAGVSQSPRYKVTKRGQDVALRCDPISGHVSLYWYRQALGQGPEFLTYFNYEAQQDKSGLPNDRFSAERPEGSISTLTIQRTEQRDSAMYRCASSLRASTNEKLFFGSGTQLSVL.

This chain uses TRBV19 with TRBJ1-4; 8 bases match TRBD1. Germline V gives CDR1 LNHDA, CDR2 SQIVND (reference sequence). This CDR3 is built from 14 residues. The trim removed 10 bases at V and 8 bases at J, leaving 12 bases unmatched. CDR3 DNA: TGTGCCACTCAAGCAGGGGGCGCAGAAGAAAAACTGTTTTTT. Amino acids: CATQAGGAEEKLFF.

The chain combines TRBV18 with TRBJ1-3; D is unclear. The CDR3 extends over 13 amino acids. Trimming took off 0 bases at V and 11 bases at J, with 11 bases between the two ends. Germline assignment: CDR1 KGHSH and CDR2 LQKENI. The CDR3 DNA sequence: TGTGCCAGCTCACCACCGGAAGGGAGCGCCATATATTTT. Encoded protein: CASSPPEGSAIYF.

The chain combines TRBV5-4 with TRBJ2-2; a weak D match, TRBD1 (6 bases). The CDR3 has 13 residues. The germline V gene encodes CDR1 SGHNT and CDR2 YYREEE (reference sequence). The ends were cut back, 5 bases at V and 4 bases at J, with 9 bases in the middle. As DNA, the CDR3 is TGTGCCAGCAGACAGGGTTCCACCGGGGAGCTGTTTTTT. It codes for CASRQGSTGELFF.

The chain combines TRBV5-8 with TRBJ2-1; possible D gene TRBD2, 6 bases. V was pared by 5 bases and J by 2 bases, with 11 bases between. The CDR3 loop spans 14 amino acids. From germline, CDR1 is SGHTS and CDR2 YDEGEE. DNA for the CDR3: TGTGCCAGCAGGGGGGGTTGGACCTACAATGAGCAGTTCTTC. Translating it yields CASRGGWTYNEQFF.

A word on this clone: At one end, the junction sequence differs from germline, possibly due to a read error. This rearrangement joins TRBV6-2 or TRBV6-3 to TRBJ2-5, with D uncertain. Per germline, CDR1 MNHEY and CDR2 SVGEGT. The CDR3 covers 10 residues. The CDR3 here is CASSNIVTHF. CDR3 bases: TGTGCCAGCAGTAATATAGTAACCCACTTC.

J is TRBJ2-6 and V is TRBV6-1; D unresolved. Germline V gene data show CDR1 as MNHNS and CDR2 as SASEGT. V dropped 1 base and J dropped 0 bases, with 4 bases sitting between them. The CDR3 spans 15 residues. The CDR3 is CASSEVYSGANVLTF. DNA of the CDR3: TGTGCCAGCAGTGAAGTATACTCTGGGGCCAACGTCCTGACTTTC.

This chain uses TRBV28 with TRBJ2-3, with unresolved D. Germline V gene lookup returns CDR1 MDHEN and CDR2 SYDVKM. The V end was cut by 6 bases, the J end by 6 bases, with 10 bases between. CDR3 length: 12 amino acids. CDR3 protein: CASSPISDTQYF. CDR3 sequence (DNA): TGTGCCAGCAGCCCCATAAGCGATACGCAGTATTTT.

The chain couples TRBV14 to TRBJ2-7; 8 positions match TRBD2. The CDR3 has 17 amino acids. V lost 9 bases to trimming and J lost 3 bases; unmatched junction nucleotides: 19. Germline values: CDR1 SGHDN, CDR2 FVKESK. CDR3 region: CASLTGGEVKSLYEQYF. CDR3 sequence (DNA): TGTGCCAGTCTTACCGGGGGGGAGGTCAAATCCCTCTACGAGCAGTACTTC.

This chain links TRBV5-8 with TRBJ2-3, with 12 bases lining up with TRBD2. V lost 4 bases to trimming and J lost 7 bases; unmatched junction nucleotides: 7. Germline V gene sequence: CDR1 SGHTS, CDR2 YDEGEE. The CDR3 has 15 residues. In nucleotides, the CDR3 is TGTGCCAGCAGCGTCTCTAGCGGGGGGGTTTATACGCAGTATTTT. The encoded protein is CASSVSSGGVYTQYF.

The chain recombines TRBV28 with TRBJ2-1, with 10 bases lining up with TRBD2. J was trimmed by 3 bases and V by 7 bases; bases with no gene match: 9. The CDR3 has 16 residues. The germline CDR1 and CDR2 sequences are MDHEN and SYDVKM. The CDR3 region is CASTRVRTSGYNEQFF. The CDR3 nucleotides read TGTGCCAGCACCCGGGTGCGGACTAGCGGCTACAATGAGCAGTTCTTC.

The CDR3 spells CASAEQEGPQETQYF. CDR3 nucleotides: TGTGCCAGCGCGGAGCAGGAGGGCCCCCAAGAGACCCAGTACTTC. This chain links TRBV28 with TRBJ2-5; perhaps TRBD2 as D (6 bases). Trimming pared 8 bases from V and 1 base from J, leaving 17 bases between. CDR1 and CDR2 (germline): MDHEN, SYDVKM. There are 15 residues in the CDR3.

The chain recombines TRBV4-3 with TRBJ2-3; 9 nucleotides agree with TRBD2. After removal of 6 bases from V and 5 bases from J, the junction contained 21 bases not matched to a gene. Germline V gene sequence: CDR1 LGHNA, CDR2 YSLEER. The CDR3 length is 19 residues. Here the CDR3 DNA reads TGCGCCAGCAGTTCCGAACAGGGGTATGGAGCGGGAGGAAGAGATACGCAGTATTTT. As protein: CASSSEQGYGAGGRDTQYF.

CDR3 in amino acids: CASSQATELQPYEQYF. The CDR3 bases are TGTGCCAGCAGCCAAGCGACGGAGCTTCAGCCCTACGAGCAGTACTTC. The rearrangement links TRBV4-2 to TRBJ2-7; D is undetermined. V was trimmed by 1 base and J by 2 bases, leaving 15 bases between them. The CDR3 extends over 16 amino acids. Germline loops: CDR1 LGHNA, CDR2 YNFKEQ.

The chain is built from TRBV30 and TRBJ1-5; tentatively, D is TRBD1 (5 bases). The CDR3 extends over 16 amino acids. V dropped 0 bases and J dropped 1 base, with 13 bases sitting between them. Germline V CDR1 and CDR2: GTSNPN, SVGIG (reference sequence). For the CDR3, the DNA is TGTGCCTGGAGTGTACTGGGAGGGACCAGCAATCAGCCCCAGCATTTT. It encodes CAWSVLGGTSNQPQHF.

V gene TRBV7-3 combines with J gene TRBJ2-1, with 13 bases fitting TRBD2. The germline V gene has CDR1 SGHTA and CDR2 FQGTGA. CDR3 size: 14 residues. J gave up 8 bases and V 5 bases, and 3 bases lay outside the gene matches. Written as DNA, the CDR3 is TGTGCCAGCAGCACTAGCGGGAGGGCTTATGAGCAGTTCTTC. Its protein product is CASSTSGRAYEQFF.